This T cell receptor (beta chain) derives from a study of blood T cells in healthy people across ages. Whole-study results and caveats: Strong correlation existed between TCR beta diversity and naive T cell percentage.

As regards this clonotype: What it recognizes is unknown.

With a J-beta primer mix and a sample-barcoded 5' primer, a second PCR ran 7 to 11 cycles. TCRdb ran MiXCR on the 5' RACE reads and lists one entry per CDR3 protein. Here the sample spans 1.5 million to 2 million distinct CDR3 sequences, less than 50% being singletons. The CDR3 is made up of 14 amino acids. Trimming removed 4 bases at V and 1 base at J, with 11 bases between. The J gene is TRBJ2-7, the V gene TRBV12-3 or TRBV12-4; no definite D call. The specimen sequenced was blood. The receptor's source is a woman between 35 and 50 years old in good health. CDR3 bases: TGTGCCAGCAGTTCCGCGGACGGGTCCTACGAGCAGTACTTC. Translating it yields CASSSADGSYEQYF.